This is a list of T cell receptor beta chains from one sample in a study of T cells after yellow fever vaccination. TCRdb reanalysed the 5' RACE reads using MiXCR and keeps one entry per CDR3 protein. Of hundreds of thousands of distinct CDR3 sequences listed, about 14% were seen once; the top ten hold around an eighth. The starting material was PBMCs, obtained on the day of the yellow fever booster vaccination. These receptors all come from a man aged 25-45 years who received the YFV17D yellow fever vaccine. CDR3s include the opening cysteine and the closing phenylalanine or tryptophan. The D gene is left open where the match is weak. Clone size is stated in some rows and not others, as once, few, many or a class when expanded.

clone_size j_call v_call d_call cdr3_length cdr3_nt cdr3_aa
many TRBJ2-7 TRBV12-3/TRBV12-4 - 13 TGTGCCAGCAGTCGGGACCGACGAGGGGAGCAGTACTTC CASSRDRRGEQYF
few TRBJ2-5 TRBV7-2 - 14 TGTGCCAGCAGCTCCTCGAGGGGCCAAGAGACCCAGTACTTC CASSSSRGQETQYF
- TRBJ2-6 TRBV4-3 - 17 TGCGCCAGCAGCCAGGGCCCGGCTATTCTTGGGGCCAACGTCCTGACTTTC CASSQGPAILGANVLTF
few TRBJ2-1 TRBV7-2 TRBD2 16 TGTGCCAGCAGCTCTGGGACTAGCGGAGGAGACAATGAGCAGTTCTTC CASSSGTSGGDNEQFF
- TRBJ2-3 TRBV10-2 - 14 TGCGCCAGCGGGCAATCTCCTAGCACAGATACGCAGTATTTT CASGQSPSTDTQYF
- TRBJ2-7 TRBV18 TRBD1 16 TGTGCCAGCTCTCGAAGAGTACAGGGGGTTCACTACGAGCAGTACTTC CASSRRVQGVHYEQYF
few TRBJ2-1 TRBV4-2 - 17 TGTGCCAGCAGCCAAGACCCCAGGGGGGATTTCTACAATGAGCAGTTCTTC CASSQDPRGDFYNEQFF
- TRBJ2-1 TRBV19 - 14 TGTGCCAGTAGTATTTGGACCCTCCGGGGTGAGCAGTTCTTC CASSIWTLRGEQFF
- TRBJ2-1 TRBV5-1 TRBD2 18 TGCGCCAGCAGCTTGATTGGGGGAGGGCCCGGGTCCTACAATGAGCAGTTCTTC CASSLIGGGPGSYNEQFF
- TRBJ2-1 TRBV29-1 - 13 TGCAGCGCCTCGCTGAACTCCGACAATGAGCAGTTCTTC CSASLNSDNEQFF
- TRBJ2-7 TRBV19 - 12 TGTGCCAGTACCAGCGGTCACGGCGAGCAGTACTTC CASTSGHGEQYF
- TRBJ1-1 TRBV19 - 17 TGTGCCAGTAGTACCAAGGGGCTACAGGTCGTGAACACTGAAGCTTTCTTT CASSTKGLQVVNTEAFF
- TRBJ2-6 TRBV13 - 14 TGTGCCAGCACCAACCGGCGGGGGGCCAACGTCCTGACTTTC CASTNRRGANVLTF
- TRBJ2-4 TRBV10-2 TRBD2 14 TGCGCCACCGGGGAGGGCGGGAGTTTGAACATTCAGTACTTC CATGEGGSLNIQYF